A single sample is the source of the 26 T cell receptor beta chains below, sequenced in a study of CD8+CD57+ T cells in acquired aplastic anemia. Investigators profiled TCR beta VDJ and CDR3 from genomic DNA template. Each CDR3 protein is one row after TCRdb ran MiXCR on the reads. The profile shows approximately 300,000 distinct CDR3 sequences, roughly 59% of them singletons. Individuals selected for sequencing had exhibited CD8+CD57+ cell expansion on flow cytometry. The source material was sorted CD4+, CD8+, or CD8+CD57+ T cells (not recorded which) from PBMCs. Receptors were obtained from a human donor with aplastic anemia.

This clonotype was observed at least ten times. A read error is possible here, since a much larger clone lies one base away. The CDR3 here is CNARPGQGATYEQYF. The CDR3, as DNA: TGCAATGCTAGACCAGGACAGGGAGCAACCTACGAGCAGTACTTC. The chain recombines TRBV20-1 with TRBJ2-7; TRBD1 aligns across 8 bases. Looked up from germline, CDR1 is DFQATT and CDR2 is SNEGSKA (reference sequence). The CDR3 loop spans 15 amino acids.

This clonotype has ten or more counts. The V gene is TRBV5-1, the J gene TRBJ2-3; 7 bases are a match to TRBD2. Trimming took 0 bases from V and 3 from J; bases not matched to a gene: 1. CDR1 and CDR2 from the germline V gene are SGHRS and YFSETQ. This CDR3 spans 14 amino acids. CDR3 loop: CASSLGLATDTQYF. DNA of the CDR3: TGCGCCAGCAGCTTGGGACTAGCTACAGATACGCAGTATTTT. The whole variable domain, remainder taken from reference TRBV5-1 and TRBJ2-3, is KAGVTQTPRYLIKTRGQQVTLSCSPISGHRSVSWYQQTPGQGLQFLFEYFSETQRNKGNFPGRFSGRQFSNSRSEMNVSTLELGDSALYLCASSLGLATDTQYFGPGTRLTVL.

The genes are TRBV9 and TRBJ2-7, with 13 bases that match TRBD2. CDR1 SGDLS and CDR2 YYNGEE come from the germline V gene. The CDR3 is made up of 16 amino acids. With V trimmed by 3 bases and J by 2 bases, 5 bases remained unmatched. The CDR3 loop is CASSAGLAGSPYEQYF. CDR3 nucleotide sequence: TGTGCCAGCAGCGCGGGACTAGCGGGGAGTCCCTACGAGCAGTACTTC.

CDR3 sequence reads: CASSSGTALGNTIYF. CDR3 nucleotide sequence: TGTGCCAGCAGCTCCGGGACAGCTCTAGGAAACACCATATATTTT. This sequence joins TRBV7-6 and TRBJ1-3; 7 nucleotides match TRBD1. After removal of 4 bases from V and 4 bases from J, the junction contained 7 bases not matched to a gene. Germline CDR1 and CDR2: SGHVS and FNYEAQ. The CDR3 extends over 15 amino acids.

At least ten counts were recorded for this clonotype. J is TRBJ1-1 and V is TRBV7-8, with TRBD1 matching over 8 bases. Per germline, CDR1 SGHVS and CDR2 FQNEAQ. The V segment lost 5 bases and the J segment 7 bases; nucleotides outside the gene matches: 6. The CDR3 extends over 13 amino acids. As DNA, the CDR3 is TGTGCCAGCAGCACTCGACAGGGGAATGAAGCTTTCTTT. This gives the protein CASSTRQGNEAFF. Together with reference TRBV7-8 and TRBJ1-1, the CDR3 gives the full variable domain: GAGVSQSPRYKVAKRGQDVALRCDPISGHVSLFWYQQALGQGPEFLTYFQNEAQLDKSGLPSDRFFAERPEGSVSTLKIQRTQQEDSAVYLCASSTRQGNEAFFGQGTRLTVV.

This rearrangement joins TRBV20-1 to TRBJ2-7; 9 nucleotides agree with TRBD2. V gave up 0 bases and J gave up 6 bases; unmatched junction bases: 15. Looked up from germline, CDR1 is DFQATT and CDR2 is SNEGSKA (reference sequence). This CDR3 has 17 amino acids. CDR3 coding DNA: TGCAGTGCTAGAGATTTGGTGGGCGGGAGGGCAACTGGCGAGCAGTACTTC. It translates to CSARDLVGGRATGEQYF.

This chain uses TRBV10-1 with TRBJ1-2; D unclear. The CDR3 consists of 16 residues. Looked up from germline, CDR1 is WNHNN and CDR2 is SYGVQD (reference sequence). Trimming removed 7 bases at V and 1 base at J, with 19 bases between. CDR3 loop: CASTRPVPTCNYGYTF. In DNA, the CDR3 is TGCGCCAGCACTCGGCCAGTTCCAACTTGTAACTATGGCTACACCTTC.

This chain uses TRBV7-9 with TRBJ2-5; unclear D gene. Trimming took off 5 bases at V and 0 bases at J, with 7 bases between the two ends. Germline CDR1 is SEHNR and CDR2 is FQNEAQ (reference sequence). The length of the CDR3 is 13 residues. The CDR3: CASSPQYQETQYF. CDR3 nucleotides: TGTGCCAGCAGCCCCCAGTACCAAGAGACCCAGTACTTC.

Ten or more counts support this clonotype. The rearrangement uses TRBV19 and TRBJ1-5; the D is unclear. Germline assignment: CDR1 LNHDA and CDR2 SQIVND (reference sequence). Trimming cost V 2 bases and J 3 bases, with 5 bases left between them. The CDR3 consists of 13 residues. CDR3 in amino acids: CASSIRLNQPQHF. In nucleotides, the CDR3 is TGTGCCAGTAGTATACGGCTCAATCAGCCCCAGCATTTT.

This clonotype appeared a few times. The chain links TRBV2 to TRBJ1-2; D is possibly TRBD1 (6 bases). V was trimmed by 4 bases and J by 5 bases, leaving 11 bases between them. Per the germline V gene, CDR1 is SNHLY and CDR2 is FYNNEI. The CDR3 loop spans 13 amino acids. In nucleotides, the CDR3 is TGTGCCAGCAGTGGTAACAGGGCTTATGGCTACACCTTC. Its protein product is CASSGNRAYGYTF.

This clonotype was detected ten times or more. The CDR3 bases are TGTGCCAGCAGCCAAGATCCGGACAGCCTGAGACAGGGAAATACGCAGTATTTT. It specifies CASSQDPDSLRQGNTQYF. The chain is built from TRBV3-1 and TRBJ2-3; 7 bases are shared with TRBD1. Per germline, CDR1 LGHDT and CDR2 YNNKEL (reference sequence). V shed 0 bases, J shed 7 bases, and the junction held 16 bases outside the gene matches. The CDR3 loop spans 18 amino acids.

This clonotype came up many times. The V gene is TRBV5-1, the J gene TRBJ2-5; D may correspond to TRBD1 or TRBD2 (5 bases each). Trimming removed 2 bases at V and 2 bases at J, with 10 bases between. This CDR3 region has 14 residues. CDR1 is SGHRS, CDR2 YFSETQ, per germline. CDR3 coding DNA: TGCGCCAGCAGCTTATTGGGGGTACAAGAGACCCAGTACTTC. It yields the protein CASSLLGVQETQYF.

In this sample, this clonotype turned up many times. This CDR3 is CASSLGTLNTEAFF. CDR3 sequence (DNA): TGTGCCAGCAGCTTGGGGACTCTGAACACTGAAGCTTTCTTT. This chain joins TRBV5-5 and TRBJ1-1; no definite D call. Germline CDR1 SGHKS, CDR2 YYEKEE (reference sequence). The CDR3 runs 14 residues. Between the trimmed V and J ends, which lost 0 bases and 0 bases, there was a span of 6 bases.

This clonotype was seen repeatedly, ten times or more. This chain connects TRBV6-5 to TRBJ1-1; D unclear. Germline CDR1 and CDR2: MNHEY and SVGAGI. The CDR3 covers 13 residues. V lost 2 bases and J 3 bases, leaving 7 bases between the germline ends. In DNA form, the CDR3 reads TGTGCCAGCAGTTACACCCCGGACACTGAAGCTTTCTTT. Its protein is CASSYTPDTEAFF.

This chain joins TRBV12-3 or TRBV12-4 and TRBJ1-1; D gene uncertain. The V and J ends lost 6 bases and 9 bases respectively, with 17 bases between them. The CDR3 has 13 amino acids. The CDR3 loop is CASRPNWGIKAFF. The CDR3, as DNA: TGTGCCAGCAGGCCAAATTGGGGAATCAAAGCTTTCTTT.

The rearrangement uses TRBV7-9 and TRBJ2-5; TRBD2 matches at 7 bases. Germline CDR1 SEHNR, CDR2 FQNEAQ (reference sequence). Germline trimming cut 0 bases from V and 6 bases from J; bases unmatched to any gene: 4. The CDR3 totals 14 residues. As DNA, the CDR3 is TGTGCCAGCAGCTTAGCGGGAGGGCCTAAGACCCAGTACTTC. Protein: CASSLAGGPKTQYF.

This clonotype was counted many times. This chain joins TRBV12-5 and TRBJ1-2; D is undetermined. The CDR3 extends over 12 amino acids. Germline loops: CDR1 LGHNT, CDR2 FRNRAP. Between the trimmed V and J ends, which lost 1 base and 8 bases, there was a span of 8 bases. CDR3 loop: CASGLASRGYTF. The CDR3 nucleotides are TGTGCTAGTGGTTTGGCTTCGAGGGGCTACACCTTC.

The DNA for the CDR3 is TGCAGTGCTAGAATTGGGACAGGCCTTACCTACGAGCAGTACTTC. Amino acids: CSARIGTGLTYEQYF. The V call is TRBV20-1, the J call TRBJ2-7; 8 bases line up with TRBD1. CDR1 DFQATT and CDR2 SNEGSKA come from the germline V gene (reference sequence). V was pared by 2 bases and J by 2 bases, with 8 bases of the junction left unmatched. The CDR3 has 15 residues.

This clonotype was picked up one time. V gene TRBV20-1 combines with J gene TRBJ1-6, with D tentatively TRBD1 (5 bases). Trimming removed 1 base from V and 11 bases from J, with 9 bases in between. Germline assignment: CDR1 DFQATT and CDR2 SNEGSKA (reference sequence). The CDR3 loop spans 12 amino acids. This CDR3 is CSARAGCPPLHF. The CDR3 DNA reads TGCAGTGCTAGAGCAGGGTGTCCACCCCTCCACTTT.

The chain combines TRBV2 with TRBJ2-7, with D uncertain. The germline gives CDR1 SNHLY, CDR2 FYNNEI. The CDR3 is 14 residues long. V lost 6 bases and J lost 3, with 15 bases in between. Written as DNA, the CDR3 is TGTGCCAGCAGCATTCACGATTGGTTCTACGAGCAGTACTTC. It is translated as CASSIHDWFYEQYF.

This chain links TRBV10-2 with TRBJ1-1; D not resolved. The CDR3 runs to 12 residues. Looked up from germline, CDR1 is WSHSY and CDR2 is SAAADI. V was cut by 3 bases and J by 3 bases, with 5 bases left in between. This chain's CDR3 is CASSDGDTEAFF. The CDR3 region has the DNA TGCGCCAGCAGTGATGGGGACACTGAAGCTTTCTTT.

The table lists this clonotype with many counts. The V call is TRBV6-2 or TRBV6-3, the J call TRBJ2-7; TRBD1 matches 7 bases. CDR1 is MNHEY and CDR2 is SVGEGT in the germline V gene. The CDR3 is made up of 14 amino acids. The V gene end was trimmed by 6 bases and the J gene end by 3 bases; junction bases not matched to a gene: 8. The CDR3, as DNA: TGTGCCAGCAGCCTACAGGGGTTTCTCTACGAGCAGTACTTC. Translating it yields CASSLQGFLYEQYF.

This sequence joins TRBV7-6 and TRBJ1-6; D unresolved. CDR1 is SGHVS and CDR2 is FNYEAQ in the germline V gene. This CDR3 comprises 13 residues. V was trimmed by 4 bases and J by 11 bases, leaving 12 bases between them. The CDR3 DNA reads as TGTGCCAGCAGCTCACCCACCGGGGCACCCCTCCACTTT. This sequence encodes CASSSPTGAPLHF. The complete variable domain, with remaining parts taken from reference TRBV7-6 and TRBJ1-6, reads GAGVSQSPRYKVTKRGQDVALRCDPISGHVSLYWYRQALGQGPEFLTYFNYEAQQDKSGLPNDRFSAERPEGSISTLTIQRTEQRDSAMYRCASSSPTGAPLHFGNGTRLTVT.

The chain recombines TRBV12-3 or TRBV12-4 with TRBJ2-2, with D maybe TRBD1 (6 bases). The length of the CDR3 is 15 residues. Between the trimmed V and J ends, which lost 4 bases and 5 bases, there was a span of 14 bases. This CDR3 is CASSSGDPWTGELFF. The CDR3 DNA follows: TGTGCCAGCAGTTCAGGGGATCCCTGGACCGGGGAGCTGTTTTTT.

This clonotype was seen at least ten times. The chain is built from TRBV10-3 and TRBJ2-2; the D is unclear. Trimming took 6 bases from V and 0 from J, leaving 11 bases between them. The CDR3 runs 15 residues. CDR1 is ENHRY, CDR2 SYGVKD, per germline. Here the CDR3 DNA reads TGTGCCATCAGCGGCGCCACAACGAACACCGGGGAGCTGTTTTTT. Translated: CAISGATTNTGELFF.

This clonotype has just a few counts. This chain joins TRBV7-6 and TRBJ2-7, with D unresolved. V lost 5 bases to trimming and J lost 4 bases, with 15 bases between them. CDR3 length equals 14 residues. Germline CDR1 reads SGHVS; CDR2 reads FNYEAQ. CDR3 amino acids: CASSLTPGPYEQYF. CDR3 sequence (DNA): TGTGCCAGCAGCCTCACTCCGGGCCCTTACGAGCAGTACTTC.